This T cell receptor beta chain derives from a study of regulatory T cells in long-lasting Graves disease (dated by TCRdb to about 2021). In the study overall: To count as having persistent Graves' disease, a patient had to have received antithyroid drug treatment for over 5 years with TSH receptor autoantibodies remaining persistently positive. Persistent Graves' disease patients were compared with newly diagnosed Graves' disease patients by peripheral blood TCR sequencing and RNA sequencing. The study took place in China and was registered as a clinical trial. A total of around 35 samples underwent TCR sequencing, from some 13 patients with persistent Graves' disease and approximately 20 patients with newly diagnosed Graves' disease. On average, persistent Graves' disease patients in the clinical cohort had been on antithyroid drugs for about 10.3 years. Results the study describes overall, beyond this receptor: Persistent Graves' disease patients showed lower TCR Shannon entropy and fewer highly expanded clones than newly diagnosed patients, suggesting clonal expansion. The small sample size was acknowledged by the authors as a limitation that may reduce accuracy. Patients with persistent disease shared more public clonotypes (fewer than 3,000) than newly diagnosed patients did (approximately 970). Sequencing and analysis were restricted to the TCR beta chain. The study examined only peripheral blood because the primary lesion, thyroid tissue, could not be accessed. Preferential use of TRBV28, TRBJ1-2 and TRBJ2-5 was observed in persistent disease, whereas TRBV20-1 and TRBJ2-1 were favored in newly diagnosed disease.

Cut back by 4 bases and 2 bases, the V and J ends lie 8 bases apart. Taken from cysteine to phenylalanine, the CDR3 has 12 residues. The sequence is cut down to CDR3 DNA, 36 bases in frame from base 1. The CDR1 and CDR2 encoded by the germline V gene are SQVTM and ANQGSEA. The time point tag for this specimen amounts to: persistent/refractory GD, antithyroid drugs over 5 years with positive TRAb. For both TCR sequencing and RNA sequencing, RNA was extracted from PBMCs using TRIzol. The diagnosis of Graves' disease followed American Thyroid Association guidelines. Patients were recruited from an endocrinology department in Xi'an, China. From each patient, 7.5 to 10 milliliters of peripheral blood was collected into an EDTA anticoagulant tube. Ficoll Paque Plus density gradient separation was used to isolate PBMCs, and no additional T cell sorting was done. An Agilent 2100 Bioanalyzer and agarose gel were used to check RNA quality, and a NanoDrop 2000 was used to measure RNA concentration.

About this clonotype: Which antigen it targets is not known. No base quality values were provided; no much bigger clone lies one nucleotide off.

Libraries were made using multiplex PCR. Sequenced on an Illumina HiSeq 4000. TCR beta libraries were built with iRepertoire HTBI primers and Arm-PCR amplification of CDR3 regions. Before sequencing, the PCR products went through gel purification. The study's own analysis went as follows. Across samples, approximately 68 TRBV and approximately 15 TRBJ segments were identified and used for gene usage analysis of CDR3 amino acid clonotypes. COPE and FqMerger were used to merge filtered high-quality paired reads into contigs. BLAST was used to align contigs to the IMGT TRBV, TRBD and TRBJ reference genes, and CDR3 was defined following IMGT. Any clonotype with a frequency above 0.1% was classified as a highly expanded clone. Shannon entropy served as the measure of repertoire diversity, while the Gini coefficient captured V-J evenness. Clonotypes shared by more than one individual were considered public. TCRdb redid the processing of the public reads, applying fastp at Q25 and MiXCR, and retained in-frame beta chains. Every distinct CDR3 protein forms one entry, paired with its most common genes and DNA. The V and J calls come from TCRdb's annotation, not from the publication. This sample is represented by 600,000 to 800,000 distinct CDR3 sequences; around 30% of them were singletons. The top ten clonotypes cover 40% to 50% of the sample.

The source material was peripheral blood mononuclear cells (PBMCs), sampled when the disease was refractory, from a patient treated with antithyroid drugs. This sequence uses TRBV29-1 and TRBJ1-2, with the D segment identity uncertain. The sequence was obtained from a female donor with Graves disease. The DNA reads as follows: TGCAGCGTTGCCCTCCCCAACTATGGCTACACCTTC. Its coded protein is CSVALPNYGYTF.